A selection of T cell receptor beta chains follows, all from one sample in a study of T cells in localized non-small cell lung cancer. This table comes from immunoSEQ multiplex PCR, and its TCRdb copy is limited to in-frame clones, with some not included. Found here are around 140,000 clones, around 90% of them singletons; the top ten hold over 1.5%. This specimen was peripheral blood, taken before any cancer treatment. The source of these receptors is a female donor at least 60 years old with stage I lung adenocarcinoma. CDR3s leave out the opening cysteine and the closing phenylalanine or tryptophan.

TRBV6-1,TRBJ1-2,ASSEAYRIGYT
TRBV7-3,TRBJ2-1,ASSPDGTSGDNEQF
TRBV6-1,TRBJ1-1,ASSERADEAF
TRBV5-4,TRBJ1-3,ASSRDSSSGNTIY
TRBV5-6,TRBJ1-4,ASSSQEGYEKLF
TRBV7-6,TRBJ2-5,ASSTRVQETQY
TRBV19,TRBJ1-2,ASRPGVGQGSSNGYT
TRBV9,TRBJ1-4,ASSGGRTGNNEKLF
TRBV5-4,TRBJ2-1,ASSDGTSGRPGLNEQF
TRBV28,TRBJ2-7,ASKLRLAGVNEQY
TRBV29-1,TRBJ2-6,SAEDFSGANVLT
TRBV27,TRBJ2-7,ASSWDLLAVSYEQY
TRBV28,TRBJ2-3,ASSSGEGTDTQY
TRBV13,TRBJ2-1,ASSLVGREFYNEQF
TRBV9,TRBJ2-2,ASSVPGVAGELF
TRBV5-8,TRBJ1-2,ASSSRRVIFGYT